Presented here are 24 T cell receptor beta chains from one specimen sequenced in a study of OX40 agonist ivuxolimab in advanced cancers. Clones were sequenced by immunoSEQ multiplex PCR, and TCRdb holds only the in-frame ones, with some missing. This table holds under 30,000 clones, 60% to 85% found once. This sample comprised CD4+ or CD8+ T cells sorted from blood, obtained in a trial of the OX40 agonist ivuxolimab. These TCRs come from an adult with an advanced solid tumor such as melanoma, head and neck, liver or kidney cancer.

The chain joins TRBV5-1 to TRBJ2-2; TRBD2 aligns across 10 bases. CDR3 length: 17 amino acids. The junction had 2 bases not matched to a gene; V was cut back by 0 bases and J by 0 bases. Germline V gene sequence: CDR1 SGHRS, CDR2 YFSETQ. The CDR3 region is CASSLGTSGANTGELFF. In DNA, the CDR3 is TGCGCCAGCAGCTTGGGGACTAGCGGAGCGAACACCGGGGAGCTGTTTTTT.

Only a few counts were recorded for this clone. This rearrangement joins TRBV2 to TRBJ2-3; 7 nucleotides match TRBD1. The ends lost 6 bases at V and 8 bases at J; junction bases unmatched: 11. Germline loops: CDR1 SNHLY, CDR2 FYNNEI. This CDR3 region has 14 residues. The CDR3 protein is CASSITQDRPTQYF. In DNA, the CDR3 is TGTGCCAGCAGCATCACCCAGGACAGGCCTACGCAGTATTTT.

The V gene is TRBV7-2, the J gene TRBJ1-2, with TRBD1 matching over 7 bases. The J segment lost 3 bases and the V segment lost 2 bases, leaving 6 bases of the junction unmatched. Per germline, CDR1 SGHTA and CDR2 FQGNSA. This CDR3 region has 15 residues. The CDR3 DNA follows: TGTGCCAGCAGCTTAAATTTTAGGGGGCACTATGGCTACACCTTC. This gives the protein CASSLNFRGHYGYTF.

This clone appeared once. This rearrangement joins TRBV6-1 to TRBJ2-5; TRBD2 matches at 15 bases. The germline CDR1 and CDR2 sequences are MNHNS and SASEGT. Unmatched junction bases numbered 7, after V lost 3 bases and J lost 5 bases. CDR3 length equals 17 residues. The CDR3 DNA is TGTGCCAGCAGTGATGGGACTAGCGGGAGGATTAAGGAGACCCAGTACTTC. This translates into CASSDGTSGRIKETQYF.

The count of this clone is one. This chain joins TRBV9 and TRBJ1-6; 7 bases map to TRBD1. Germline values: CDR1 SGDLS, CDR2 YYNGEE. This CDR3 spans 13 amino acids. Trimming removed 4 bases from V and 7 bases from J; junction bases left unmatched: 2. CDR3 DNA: TGTGCCAGCAGCTCGACAGGGAATTCACCCCTCCACTTT. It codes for CASSSTGNSPLHF.

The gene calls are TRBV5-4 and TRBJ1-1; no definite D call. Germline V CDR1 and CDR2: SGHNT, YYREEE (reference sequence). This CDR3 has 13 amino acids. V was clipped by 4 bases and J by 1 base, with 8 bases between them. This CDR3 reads CASSVDKNTEAFF. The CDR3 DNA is TGTGCCAGCAGCGTAGACAAGAACACTGAAGCTTTCTTT.

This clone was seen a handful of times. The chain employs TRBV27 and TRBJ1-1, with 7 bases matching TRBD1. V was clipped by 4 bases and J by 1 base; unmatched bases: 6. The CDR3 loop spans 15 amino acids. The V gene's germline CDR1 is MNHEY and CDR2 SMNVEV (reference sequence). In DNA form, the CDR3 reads TGTGCCAGCAGTTCCCCGCGGGACAGGAACACTGAAGCTTTCTTT. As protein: CASSSPRDRNTEAFF.

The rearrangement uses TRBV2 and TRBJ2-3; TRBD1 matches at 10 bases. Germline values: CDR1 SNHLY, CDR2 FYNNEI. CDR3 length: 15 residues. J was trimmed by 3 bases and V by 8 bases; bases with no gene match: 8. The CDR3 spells CASGLPGQGTDTQYF. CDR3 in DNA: TGTGCCAGCGGACTCCCGGGACAGGGGACAGATACGCAGTATTTT.

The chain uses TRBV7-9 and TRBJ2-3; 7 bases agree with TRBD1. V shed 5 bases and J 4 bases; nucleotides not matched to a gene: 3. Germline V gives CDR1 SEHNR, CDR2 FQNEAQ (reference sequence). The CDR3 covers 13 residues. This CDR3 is CASSTGTADTQYF. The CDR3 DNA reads TGTGCCAGCAGCACTGGGACAGCAGATACGCAGTATTTT.

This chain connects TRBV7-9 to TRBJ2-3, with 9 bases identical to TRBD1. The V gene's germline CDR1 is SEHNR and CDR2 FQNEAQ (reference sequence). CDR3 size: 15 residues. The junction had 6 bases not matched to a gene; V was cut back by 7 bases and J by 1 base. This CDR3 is CASTRTGGGTDTQYF. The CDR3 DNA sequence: TGTGCCAGCACCCGTACAGGGGGCGGCACAGATACGCAGTATTTT. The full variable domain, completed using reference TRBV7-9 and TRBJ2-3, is DTGVSQNPRHKITKRGQNVTFRCDPISEHNRLYWYRQTLGQGPEFLTYFQNEAQLEKSRLLSDRFSAERPKGSFSTLEIQRTEQGDSAMYLCASTRTGGGTDTQYFGPGTRLTVL.

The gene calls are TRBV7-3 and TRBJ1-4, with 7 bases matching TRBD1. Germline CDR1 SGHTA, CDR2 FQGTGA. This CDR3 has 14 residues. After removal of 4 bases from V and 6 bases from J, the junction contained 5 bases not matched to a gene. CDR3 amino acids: CASSSDRLDEKLFF. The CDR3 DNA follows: TGTGCCAGCAGCTCGGACAGGTTGGATGAAAAACTGTTTTTT.

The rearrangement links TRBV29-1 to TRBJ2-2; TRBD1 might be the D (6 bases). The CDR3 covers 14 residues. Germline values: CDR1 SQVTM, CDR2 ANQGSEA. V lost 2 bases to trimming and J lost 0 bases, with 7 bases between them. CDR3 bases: TGCAGCGTTGAACGGACAGCGAACACCGGGGAGCTGTTTTTT. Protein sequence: CSVERTANTGELFF.

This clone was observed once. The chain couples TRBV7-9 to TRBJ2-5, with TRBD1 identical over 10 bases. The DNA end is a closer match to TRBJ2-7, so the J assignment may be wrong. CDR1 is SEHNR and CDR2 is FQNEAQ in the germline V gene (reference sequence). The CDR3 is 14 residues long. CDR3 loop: CASSLGQGAHEQYF. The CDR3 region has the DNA TGTGCCAGCAGCTTAGGACAGGGGGCCCACGAGCAGTACTTC.

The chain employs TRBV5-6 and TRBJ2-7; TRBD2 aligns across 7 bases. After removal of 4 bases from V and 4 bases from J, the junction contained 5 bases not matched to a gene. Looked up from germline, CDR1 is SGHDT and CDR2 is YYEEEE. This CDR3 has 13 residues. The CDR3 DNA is TGTGCCAGCAGCCCCCCGGGGGGATACGAGCAGTACTTC. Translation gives CASSPPGGYEQYF.

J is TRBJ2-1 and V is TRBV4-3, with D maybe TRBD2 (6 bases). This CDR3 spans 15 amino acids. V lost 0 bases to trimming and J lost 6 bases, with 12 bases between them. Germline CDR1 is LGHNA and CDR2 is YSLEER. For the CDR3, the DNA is TGCGCCAGCAGCCAAGAATTACGGAGGGTCAATGAGCAGTTCTTC. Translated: CASSQELRRVNEQFF.

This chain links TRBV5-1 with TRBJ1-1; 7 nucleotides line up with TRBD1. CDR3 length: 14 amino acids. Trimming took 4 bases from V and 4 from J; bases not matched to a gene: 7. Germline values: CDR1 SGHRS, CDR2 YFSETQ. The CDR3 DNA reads TGCGCCAGCAGCGAGATGACAGGGAGCACTGAAGCTTTCTTT. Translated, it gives CASSEMTGSTEAFF. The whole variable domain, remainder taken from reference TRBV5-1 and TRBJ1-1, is KAGVTQTPRYLIKTRGQQVTLSCSPISGHRSVSWYQQTPGQGLQFLFEYFSETQRNKGNFPGRFSGRQFSNSRSEMNVSTLELGDSALYLCASSEMTGSTEAFFGQGTRLTVV.

CDR3 region: CASKRTENTEAFF. The CDR3 DNA reads TGTGCCAGCAAGAGGACAGAGAACACTGAAGCTTTCTTT. The chain combines TRBV6-6 with TRBJ1-1, with D perhaps TRBD1 (6 bases). This CDR3 is built from 13 residues. V lost 7 bases, J lost 1 base, and 10 bases lay in between. CDR1 is MNHNY, CDR2 SVGAGI, per germline (reference sequence).

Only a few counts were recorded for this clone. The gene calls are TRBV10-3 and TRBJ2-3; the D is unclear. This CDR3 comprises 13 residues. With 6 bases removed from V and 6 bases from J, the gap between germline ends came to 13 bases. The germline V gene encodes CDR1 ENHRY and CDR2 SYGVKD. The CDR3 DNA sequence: TGTGCCATCAGCCCCCGGAATGCGGATACGCAGTATTTT. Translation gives CAISPRNADTQYF.

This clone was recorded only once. The CDR3 DNA is TGCGCCAGCAGCCCGACGATTGGGGATACGCAGTATTTT. It translates to CASSPTIGDTQYF. J is TRBJ2-3 and V is TRBV5-1; D call uncertain. There are 13 residues in the CDR3. The V end was cut by 4 bases, the J end by 6 bases, with 12 bases between. Germline CDR1 and CDR2: SGHRS and YFSETQ.

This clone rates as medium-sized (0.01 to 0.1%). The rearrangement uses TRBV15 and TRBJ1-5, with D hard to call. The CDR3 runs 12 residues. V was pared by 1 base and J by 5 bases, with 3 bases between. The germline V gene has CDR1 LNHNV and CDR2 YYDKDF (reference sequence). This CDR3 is CATSRGYQPQHF. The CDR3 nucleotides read TGTGCCACCAGCAGAGGATATCAGCCCCAGCATTTT.

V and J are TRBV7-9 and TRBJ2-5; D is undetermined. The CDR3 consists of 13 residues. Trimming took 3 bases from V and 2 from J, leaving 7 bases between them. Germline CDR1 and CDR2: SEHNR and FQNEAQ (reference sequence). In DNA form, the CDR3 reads TGTGCCAGCAGCTTTAACAGACAAGAGACCCAGTACTTC. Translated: CASSFNRQETQYF.

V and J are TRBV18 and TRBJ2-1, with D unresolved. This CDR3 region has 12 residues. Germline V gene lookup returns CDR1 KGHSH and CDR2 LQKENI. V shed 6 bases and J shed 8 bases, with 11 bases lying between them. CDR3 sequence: CASSPRVDEQFF. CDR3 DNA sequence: TGTGCCAGCTCGCCCCGGGTCGATGAGCAGTTCTTC.

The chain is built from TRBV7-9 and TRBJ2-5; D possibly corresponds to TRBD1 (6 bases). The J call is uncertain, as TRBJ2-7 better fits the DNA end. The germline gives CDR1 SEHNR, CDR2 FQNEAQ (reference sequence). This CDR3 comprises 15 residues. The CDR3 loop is CASSLVWDKTYEQYF. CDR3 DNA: TGTGCCAGCAGCTTAGTGTGGGACAAGACCTACGAGCAGTACTTC.

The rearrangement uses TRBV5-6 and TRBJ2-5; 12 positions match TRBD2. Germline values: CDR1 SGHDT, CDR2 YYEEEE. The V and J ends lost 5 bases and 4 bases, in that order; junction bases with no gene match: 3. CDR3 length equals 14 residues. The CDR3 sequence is CASSLAGGRETQYF. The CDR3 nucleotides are TGTGCCAGCAGTCTAGCGGGGGGGCGAGAGACCCAGTACTTC. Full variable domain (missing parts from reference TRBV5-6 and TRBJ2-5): DAGVTQSPTHLIKTRGQQVTLRCSPKSGHDTVSWYQQALGQGPQFIFQYYEEEERQRGNFPDRFSGHQFPNYSSELNVNALLLGDSALYLCASSLAGGRETQYFGPGTRLLVL.